This T cell receptor beta chain was recovered during a study of T cell responses to AZD1222 COVID-19 vaccine. General study points: Most donors were white British and more were female, and clonal diversity was possibly underestimated. Baseline serology detected seropositivity in only 6 or 7 AZD1222 recipients. The repertoires were collected only after the peak T cell response. Unmutated variant regions reportedly attract nearly half of all spike-specific TCRs.

Sequencing was performed with immunoSEQ multiplex PCR; in TCRdb, only in-frame clones are kept and a portion is missing. The repertoire includes 150,000 to 200,000 clones, about nine tenths of them detected once, and 1.1% to 1.5% sits in the top ten. With regard to this clone: Its cognate antigen is unknown.

The sample consisted of peripheral blood, taken on day 0 of AZD1222 vaccination. This sequence originates from an adult in good health.

CDR3 bases: TGTGCCAGCAGCCAAGCCCGCAGTTCGAACACCGGGGAGCTGTTTTTT. Protein sequence: CASSQARSSNTGELFF. The chain uses TRBV3-1 (or the pseudogene TRBV3-2) and TRBJ2-2, with D unresolved. V was trimmed by 1 base and J by 0 bases, leaving 9 bases between them. This CDR3 region has 16 residues. The germline V gene has CDR1 LGHDT and CDR2 YNNKEL (reference sequence).